These T cell receptor beta chains were read from a single sample in a study of T cells after yellow fever vaccination. TCRdb reanalysed the 5' RACE reads using MiXCR and keeps one entry per CDR3 protein. The sample holds some 120,000 distinct CDR3 sequences, 8% to 9.5% seen once. The sequenced sample was CD8+ T cells sorted from PBMCs, obtained 45 days after the yellow fever booster vaccination. Receptors originate from a man under 40 who received the YFV17D yellow fever vaccine. The CDR3 runs from the conserved cysteine through the conserved F or W. A D gene is named only where the DNA matches it firmly. Only some rows state a clone size, as once, few, many or a class for expanded clones.

j_call v_call clone_size d_call cdr3_length cdr3_aa cdr3_nt
TRBJ1-1 TRBV7-9 few NA 14 CASSLPGAHTEAFF TGTGCCAGCAGCTTACCGGGGGCACACACTGAAGCTTTCTTT
TRBJ2-7 TRBV4-2 many TRBD2 16 CASSQVLAGHSSEQYF TGTGCCAGCAGCCAAGTCCTAGCGGGACATTCGAGCGAGCAGTACTTC
TRBJ2-6 TRBV12-3/TRBV12-4 many TRBD2 17 CASSEGTTDSGANVLTF TGTGCCAGCAGCGAAGGGACTACGGACTCTGGGGCCAACGTCCTGACTTTC
TRBJ2-1 TRBV3-1 once NA 12 CAFKEGDNEQFF TGTGCCTTCAAAGAAGGGGACAATGAGCAGTTCTTC
TRBJ1-2 TRBV4-3 many NA 14 CASSQVAGDYGYTF TGCGCCAGCAGCCAAGTCGCGGGGGACTATGGCTACACCTTC
TRBJ2-1 TRBV12-3/TRBV12-4 many NA 11 CATTLGNEQFF TGTGCCACCACACTAGGCAATGAGCAGTTCTTC
TRBJ2-1 TRBV20-1 few NA 15 CSARSGGSSYNEQFF TGCAGTGCTAGGTCGGGCGGGTCCTCCTACAATGAGCAGTTCTTC
TRBJ2-1 TRBV6-1 many TRBD2 15 CASSDDSGRGNEQFF TGTGCCAGCAGTGACGATAGCGGGAGGGGAAATGAGCAGTTCTTC
TRBJ2-1 TRBV12-3/TRBV12-4 many NA 14 CASSLGQLYNEQFF TGTGCCAGCAGTTTAGGGCAGCTTTACAATGAGCAGTTCTTC
TRBJ1-6 TRBV3-1 many NA 12 CASSRGDSPLHF TGTGCCAGCAGCCGAGGGGATTCACCCCTCCACTTT
TRBJ2-7 TRBV29-1 many NA 13 CSVEGTLSYEQYF TGCAGCGTTGAGGGGACCCTCTCCTACGAGCAGTACTTC
TRBJ2-7 TRBV25-1 many NA 15 CASSEYAGGNDEQYF TGTGCCAGCAGTGAATACGCAGGGGGGAACGACGAGCAGTACTTC
TRBJ2-7 TRBV6-2/TRBV6-3 many TRBD1 15 CASSARDSHSYEQYF TGTGCCAGCAGTGCCCGGGACAGTCACTCCTACGAGCAGTACTTC
TRBJ1-1 TRBV5-1 few TRBD1 14 CASSLDQGVGEAFF TGCGCCAGCAGCTTGGACCAGGGGGTCGGTGAAGCTTTCTTT
TRBJ2-6 TRBV12-3/TRBV12-4 few TRBD1 20 CASSLYTGQEADSGANVLTF TGTGCCAGCAGTTTATATACCGGACAGGAGGCCGACTCTGGGGCCAACGTCCTGACTTTC
TRBJ2-7 TRBV4-3 many NA 14 CASSRDGQGREQYF TGCGCCAGCAGCCGAGACGGGCAGGGCCGCGAGCAGTACTTC
TRBJ2-1 TRBV7-9 NA NA 14 CASSPEGLHGEQFF TGTGCCAGCAGCCCAGAGGGCCTCCACGGGGAGCAGTTCTTC
TRBJ2-2 TRBV29-1 many NA 14 CSANLGRGTGELFF TGCAGCGCAAACCTAGGCCGTGGGACCGGGGAGCTGTTTTTT
TRBJ2-2 TRBV9 many NA 14 CASSVGGYDGELFF TGTGCCAGCAGCGTAGGAGGGTATGACGGGGAGCTGTTTTTT
TRBJ2-3 TRBV7-8 many NA 11 CALQTGHTQYF TGTGCCCTACAAACGGGGCATACGCAGTATTTT
TRBJ2-1 TRBV5-6 many NA 14 CASRGIGSYNEQFF TGTGCCAGCAGGGGTATCGGATCCTACAATGAGCAGTTCTTC
TRBJ2-7 TRBV15 many NA 13 CATSIPGFDEQYF TGTGCCACCAGCATTCCAGGGTTCGACGAGCAGTACTTC
TRBJ2-1 TRBV7-2 many TRBD2 14 CASRRTSNPNEQFF TGTGCCAGCAGGCGGACTAGCAATCCCAATGAGCAGTTCTTC
TRBJ2-7 TRBV4-3 NA TRBD1 16 CASSQEKVTGAVEQYF TGCGCCAGCAGCCAAGAAAAGGTGACAGGGGCAGTCGAGCAGTACTTC
TRBJ2-7 TRBV7-2 many TRBD2 15 CASSSIAGGPYEQYF TGTGCCAGCAGCTCCATAGCGGGAGGGCCCTACGAGCAGTACTTC
TRBJ2-5 TRBV28 NA NA 16 CASLAESQGRSETQYF TGTGCCAGCCTTGCGGAGAGTCAGGGGCGAAGTGAGACCCAGTACTTC
TRBJ1-4 TRBV15 NA NA 15 CATSRGGQSNEKLFF TGTGCCACCAGCAGAGGAGGTCAGTCTAATGAAAAACTGTTTTTT
TRBJ2-7 TRBV4-3 few NA 17 CASSQGRDQWLSYEQYF TGCGCCAGCAGCCAAGGAAGAGACCAGTGGTTATCCTACGAGCAGTACTTC
TRBJ1-5 TRBV2 NA TRBD1 19 CASSENERDRGPNNQPQHF TGTGCCAGCAGTGAGAATGAGCGGGACAGGGGCCCTAACAATCAGCCCCAGCATTTT